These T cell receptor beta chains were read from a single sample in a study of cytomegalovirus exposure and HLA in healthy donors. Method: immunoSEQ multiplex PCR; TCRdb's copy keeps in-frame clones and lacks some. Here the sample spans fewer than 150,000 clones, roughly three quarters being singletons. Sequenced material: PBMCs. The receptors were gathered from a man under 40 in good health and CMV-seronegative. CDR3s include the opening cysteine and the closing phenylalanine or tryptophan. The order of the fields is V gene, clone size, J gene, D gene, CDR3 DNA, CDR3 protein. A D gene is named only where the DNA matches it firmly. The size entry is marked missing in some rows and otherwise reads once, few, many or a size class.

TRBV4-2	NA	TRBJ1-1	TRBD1	TGTGCCAGCAGCCAAGGTCCTACAGGGGCGAACACTGAAGCTTTCTTT	CASSQGPTGANTEAFF
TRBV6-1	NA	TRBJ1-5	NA	TGTGCCAGCAGTGAAGGGGGAGGCAATCAGCCCCAGCATTTT	CASSEGGGNQPQHF
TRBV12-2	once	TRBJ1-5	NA	TGTGCAAGTCGCTTAGCCCCTAGCAAGGGGGACCCTAATCAGCCCCAGCATTTT	CASRLAPSKGDPNQPQHF
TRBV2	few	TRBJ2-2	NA	TGTGCCAGCAGTTACTCCGGGTCCCTACGGGACACCGGGGAGCTGTTTTTT	CASSYSGSLRDTGELFF
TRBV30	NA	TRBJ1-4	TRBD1	TGTGCCTGGAGGATTACAGGGGTGAATGAAAAACTGTTTTTT	CAWRITGVNEKLFF
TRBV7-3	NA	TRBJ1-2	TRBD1	TGTGCCAGCAGCTCGCGACAGGGCTCCTACACCTTC	CASSSRQGSYTF
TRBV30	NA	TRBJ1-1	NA	TGTGCCTGGAGTCCGAACGGGAGGGGCACTGAAGCTTTCTTT	CAWSPNGRGTEAFF
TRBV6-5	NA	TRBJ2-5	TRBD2	TGTGCCAGCAGTCACGGGAGGGCCCAAGAGACCCAGTACTTC	CASSHGRAQETQYF
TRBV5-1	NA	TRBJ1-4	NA	TGCGCCAGCAGCGGACCGGGACTCTTGGGTGAAAAACTGTTTTTT	CASSGPGLLGEKLFF
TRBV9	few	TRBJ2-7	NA	TGTGCCAGCAGCGTTGGCGGGCCCTCCTACGAGCAGTACTTC	CASSVGGPSYEQYF